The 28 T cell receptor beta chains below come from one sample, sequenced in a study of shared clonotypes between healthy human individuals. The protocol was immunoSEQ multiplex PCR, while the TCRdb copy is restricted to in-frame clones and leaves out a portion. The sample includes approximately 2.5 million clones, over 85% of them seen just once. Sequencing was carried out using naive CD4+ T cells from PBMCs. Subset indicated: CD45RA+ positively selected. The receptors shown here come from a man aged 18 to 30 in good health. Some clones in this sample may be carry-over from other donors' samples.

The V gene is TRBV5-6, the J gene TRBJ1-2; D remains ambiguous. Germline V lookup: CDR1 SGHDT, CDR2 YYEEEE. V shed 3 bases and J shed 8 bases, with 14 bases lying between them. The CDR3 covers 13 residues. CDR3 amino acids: CASSSRRAGGYTF. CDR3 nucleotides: TGTGCCAGCAGCTCGAGGAGGGCGGGCGGCTACACCTTC.

The CDR3 DNA reads TGTGCCAGCAGCCCCGGGAACTTTCAGCGGGAGAACTACGAGCAGTACTTC. It specifies CASSPGNFQRENYEQYF. The rearrangement links TRBV11-2 to TRBJ2-7; TRBD2 matches 8 bases. The germline gives CDR1 SGHAT, CDR2 FQNNGV. CDR3 length equals 17 residues. Trimming cost V 5 bases and J 3 bases; bases outside gene matches: 15.

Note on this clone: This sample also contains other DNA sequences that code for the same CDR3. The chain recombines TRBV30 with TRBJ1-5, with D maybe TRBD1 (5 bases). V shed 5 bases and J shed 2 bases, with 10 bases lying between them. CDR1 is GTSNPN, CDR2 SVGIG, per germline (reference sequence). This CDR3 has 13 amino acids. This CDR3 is CAWSGDRNQPQHF. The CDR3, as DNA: TGTGCCTGGTCGGGGGACCGCAATCAGCCCCAGCATTTT.

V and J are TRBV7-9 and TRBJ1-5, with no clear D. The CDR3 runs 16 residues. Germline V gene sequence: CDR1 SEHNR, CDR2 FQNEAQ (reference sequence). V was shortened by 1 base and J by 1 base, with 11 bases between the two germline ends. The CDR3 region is CASSLGSGRSNQPQHF. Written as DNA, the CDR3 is TGTGCCAGCAGCTTAGGTTCTGGCAGGAGCAATCAGCCCCAGCATTTT.

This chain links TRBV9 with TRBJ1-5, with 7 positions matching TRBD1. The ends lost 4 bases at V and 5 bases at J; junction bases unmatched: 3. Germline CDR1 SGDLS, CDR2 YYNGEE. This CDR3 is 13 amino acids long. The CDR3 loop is CASSIDRDQPQHF. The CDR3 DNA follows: TGTGCCAGCAGCATCGACAGGGATCAGCCCCAGCATTTT.

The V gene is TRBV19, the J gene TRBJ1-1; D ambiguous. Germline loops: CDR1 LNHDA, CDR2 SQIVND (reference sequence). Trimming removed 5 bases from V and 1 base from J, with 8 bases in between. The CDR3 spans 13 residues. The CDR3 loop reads CASSWLGNTEAFF. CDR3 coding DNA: TGTGCCAGTAGTTGGCTCGGGAACACTGAAGCTTTCTTT. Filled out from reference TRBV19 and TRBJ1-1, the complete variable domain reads DGGITQSPKYLFRKEGQNVTLSCEQNLNHDAMYWYRQDPGQGLRLIYYSQIVNDFQKGDIAEGYSVSREKKESFPLTVTSAQKNPTAFYLCASSWLGNTEAFFGQGTRLTVV.

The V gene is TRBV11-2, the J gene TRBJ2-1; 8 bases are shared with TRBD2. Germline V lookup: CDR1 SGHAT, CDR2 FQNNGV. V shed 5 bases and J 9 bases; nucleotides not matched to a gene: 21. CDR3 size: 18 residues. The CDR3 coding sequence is TGTGCCAGCAGCCTTTCCCCGGGGGCTAGCGGGTTGATAGGTGAGCAGTTCTTC. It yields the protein CASSLSPGASGLIGEQFF.

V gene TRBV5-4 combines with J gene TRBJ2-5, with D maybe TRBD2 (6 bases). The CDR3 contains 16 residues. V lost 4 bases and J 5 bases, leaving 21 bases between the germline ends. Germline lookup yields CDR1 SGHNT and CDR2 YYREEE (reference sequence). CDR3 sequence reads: CASSTRRDLVGETQYF. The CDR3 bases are TGTGCCAGCAGCACCCGGAGGGATCTCGTGGGGGAGACCCAGTACTTC.

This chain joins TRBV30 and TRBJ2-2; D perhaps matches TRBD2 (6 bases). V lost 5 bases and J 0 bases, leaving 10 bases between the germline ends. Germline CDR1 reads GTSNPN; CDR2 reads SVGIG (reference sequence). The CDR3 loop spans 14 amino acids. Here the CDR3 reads CAWVAEPNTGELFF. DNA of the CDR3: TGTGCCTGGGTAGCGGAGCCGAACACCGGGGAGCTGTTTTTT.

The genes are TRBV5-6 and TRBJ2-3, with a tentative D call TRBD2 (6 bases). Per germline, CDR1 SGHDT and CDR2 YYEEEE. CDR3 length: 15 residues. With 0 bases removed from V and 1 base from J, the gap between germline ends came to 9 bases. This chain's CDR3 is CASSLGLVGTDTQYF. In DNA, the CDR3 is TGTGCCAGCAGCTTGGGACTAGTCGGCACAGATACGCAGTATTTT.

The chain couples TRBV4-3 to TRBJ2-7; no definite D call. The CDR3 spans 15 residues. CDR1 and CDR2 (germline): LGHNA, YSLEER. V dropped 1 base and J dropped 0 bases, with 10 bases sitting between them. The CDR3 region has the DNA TGCGCCAGCAGCCAAGGACTTAAAAGCTCCTACGAGCAGTACTTC. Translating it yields CASSQGLKSSYEQYF.

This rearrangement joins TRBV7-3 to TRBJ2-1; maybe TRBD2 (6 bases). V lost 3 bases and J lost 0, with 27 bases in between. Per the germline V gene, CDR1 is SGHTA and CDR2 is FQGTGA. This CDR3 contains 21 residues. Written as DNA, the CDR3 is TGTGCCAGCAGCTTGCGAGAATATTGGGACGGGACTGGGAGCTCCTACAATGAGCAGTTCTTC. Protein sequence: CASSLREYWDGTGSSYNEQFF.

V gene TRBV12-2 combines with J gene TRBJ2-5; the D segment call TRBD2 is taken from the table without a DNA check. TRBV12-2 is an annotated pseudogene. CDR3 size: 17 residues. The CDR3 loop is CASRLAGTSGYQETQYF. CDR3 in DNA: TGTGCAAGTCGCTTAGCGGGGACTAGCGGGTATCAAGAGACCCAGTACTTC.

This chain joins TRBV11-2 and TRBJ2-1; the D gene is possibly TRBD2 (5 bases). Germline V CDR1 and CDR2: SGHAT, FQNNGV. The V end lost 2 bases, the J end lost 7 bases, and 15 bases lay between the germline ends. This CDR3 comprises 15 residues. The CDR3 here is CASSLYRTGWNEQFF. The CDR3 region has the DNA TGTGCCAGCAGCTTATACCGAACGGGGTGGAATGAGCAGTTCTTC.

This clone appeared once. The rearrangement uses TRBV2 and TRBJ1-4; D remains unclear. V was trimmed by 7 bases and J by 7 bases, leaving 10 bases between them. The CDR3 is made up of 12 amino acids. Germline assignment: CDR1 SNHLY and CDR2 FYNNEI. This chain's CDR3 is CASISDGEKLFF. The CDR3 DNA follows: TGTGCCAGCATTAGCGACGGTGAAAAACTGTTTTTT.

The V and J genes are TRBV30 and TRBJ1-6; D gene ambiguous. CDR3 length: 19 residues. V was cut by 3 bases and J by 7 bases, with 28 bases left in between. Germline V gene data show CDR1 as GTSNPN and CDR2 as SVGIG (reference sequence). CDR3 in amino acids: CAWRPRQAFMVDLNSPLHF. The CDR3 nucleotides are TGTGCCTGGAGGCCAAGACAAGCCTTCATGGTGGATTTGAATTCACCCCTCCACTTT.

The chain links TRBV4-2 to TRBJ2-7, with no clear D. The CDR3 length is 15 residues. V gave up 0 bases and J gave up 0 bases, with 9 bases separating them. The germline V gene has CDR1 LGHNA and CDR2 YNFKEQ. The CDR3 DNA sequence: TGTGCCAGCAGCCAAGAATTGAGTTCCTCCTACGAGCAGTACTTC. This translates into CASSQELSSSYEQYF.

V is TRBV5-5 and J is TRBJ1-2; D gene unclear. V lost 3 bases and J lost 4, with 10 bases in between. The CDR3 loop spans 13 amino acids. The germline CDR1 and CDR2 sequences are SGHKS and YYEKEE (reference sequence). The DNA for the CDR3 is TGTGCCAGCAGCTCCGGATCTGGCTATGGCTACACCTTC. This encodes CASSSGSGYGYTF.

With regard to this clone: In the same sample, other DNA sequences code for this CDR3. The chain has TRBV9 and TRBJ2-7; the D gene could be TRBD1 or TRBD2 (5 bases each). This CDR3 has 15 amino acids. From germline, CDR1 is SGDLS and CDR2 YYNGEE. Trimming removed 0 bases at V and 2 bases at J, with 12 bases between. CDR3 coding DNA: TGTGCCAGCAGCGTAGACCCAGGGAGTACCTACGAGCAGTACTTC. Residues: CASSVDPGSTYEQYF.

In DNA, the CDR3 is TGCGCCAGCAGCTTGGGCAGCTCGACCTACCAAGAGACCCAGTACTTC. Amino acids: CASSLGSSTYQETQYF. This chain joins TRBV5-1 and TRBJ2-5, with D hard to call. Trimming removed 0 bases from V and 0 bases from J, with 12 bases in between. The CDR3 sequence is 16 residues long. CDR1 is SGHRS and CDR2 is YFSETQ in the germline V gene. The full variable domain, rest sourced from reference TRBV5-1 and TRBJ2-5, is KAGVTQTPRYLIKTRGQQVTLSCSPISGHRSVSWYQQTPGQGLQFLFEYFSETQRNKGNFPGRFSGRQFSNSRSEMNVSTLELGDSALYLCASSLGSSTYQETQYFGPGTRLLVL.

The CDR3 bases are TGCGCCAGCAGACAAGAACAGGGATCATTGAAAACCTACGAGCAGTACTTC. Translating gives CASRQEQGSLKTYEQYF. This rearrangement joins TRBV5-1 to TRBJ2-7, with D possibly TRBD1 on 6 matching bases. The germline V gene encodes CDR1 SGHRS and CDR2 YFSETQ. V was cut by 5 bases and J by 2 bases, with 23 bases left in between. The CDR3 extends over 17 amino acids.

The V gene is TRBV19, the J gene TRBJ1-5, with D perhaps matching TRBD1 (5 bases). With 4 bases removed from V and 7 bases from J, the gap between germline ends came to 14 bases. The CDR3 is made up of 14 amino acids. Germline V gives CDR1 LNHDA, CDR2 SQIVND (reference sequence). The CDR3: CASSTGRGEQPQHF. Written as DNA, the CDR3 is TGTGCCAGTAGTACGGGACGGGGGGAACAGCCCCAGCATTTT.

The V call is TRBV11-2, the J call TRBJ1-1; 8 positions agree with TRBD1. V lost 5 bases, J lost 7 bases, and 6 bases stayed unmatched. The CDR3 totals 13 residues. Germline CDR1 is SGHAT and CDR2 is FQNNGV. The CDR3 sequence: CASSPTGVGEAFF. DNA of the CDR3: TGTGCCAGCAGCCCGACAGGGGTGGGTGAAGCTTTCTTT.

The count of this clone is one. As DNA, the CDR3 is TGCGCCAGCAGCTCTCTTGGGGGAGATGAGCAGTTCTTC. As protein: CASSSLGGDEQFF. The V and J genes are TRBV5-1 and TRBJ2-1; D may be TRBD1 or TRBD2 (5 bases each). Trimming cost V 3 bases and J 8 bases, with 12 bases left between them. The CDR3 is 13 residues long. Germline lookup yields CDR1 SGHRS and CDR2 YFSETQ. The full variable domain, rest sourced from reference TRBV5-1 and TRBJ2-1, is KAGVTQTPRYLIKTRGQQVTLSCSPISGHRSVSWYQQTPGQGLQFLFEYFSETQRNKGNFPGRFSGRQFSNSRSEMNVSTLELGDSALYLCASSSLGGDEQFFGPGTRLTVL.

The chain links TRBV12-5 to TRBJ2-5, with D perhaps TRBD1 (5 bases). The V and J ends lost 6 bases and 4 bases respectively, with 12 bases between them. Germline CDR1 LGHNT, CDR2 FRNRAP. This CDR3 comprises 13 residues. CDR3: CASGRTPGETQYF. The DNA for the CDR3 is TGTGCTAGTGGACGGACACCTGGAGAGACCCAGTACTTC.

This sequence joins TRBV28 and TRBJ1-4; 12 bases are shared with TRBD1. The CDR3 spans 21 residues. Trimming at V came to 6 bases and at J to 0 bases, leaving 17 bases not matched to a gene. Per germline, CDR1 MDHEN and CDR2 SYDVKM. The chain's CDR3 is CASSSIFRDRGLPATNEKLFF. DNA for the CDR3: TGTGCCAGCAGCTCCATATTCCGGGACAGGGGGCTCCCCGCAACTAATGAAAAACTGTTTTTT.

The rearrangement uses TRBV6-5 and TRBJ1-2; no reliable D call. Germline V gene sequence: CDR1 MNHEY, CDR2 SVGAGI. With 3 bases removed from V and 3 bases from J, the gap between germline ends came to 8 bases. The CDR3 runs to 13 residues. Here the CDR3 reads CASSYVGHYGYTF. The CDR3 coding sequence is TGTGCCAGCAGTTATGTCGGGCACTATGGCTACACCTTC.

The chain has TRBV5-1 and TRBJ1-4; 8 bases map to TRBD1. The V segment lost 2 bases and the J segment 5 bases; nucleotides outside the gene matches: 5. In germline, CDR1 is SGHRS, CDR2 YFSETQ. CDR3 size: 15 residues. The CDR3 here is CASSFLTGGNEKLFF. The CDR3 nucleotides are TGCGCCAGCAGCTTCCTAACAGGGGGGAATGAAAAACTGTTTTTT.